This is a list of T cell receptor beta chains from one sample in a study of T-cell reconstitution after alpha-beta-depleted transplantation in children. TCRdb reanalysed the PCR reads using MiXCR and keeps one entry per CDR3 protein. Seen here are more than 500,000 distinct CDR3 sequences, about an eighth observed once, and the top ten hold approximately 15%. The source material was PBMCs, mostly from graft donor cells, sampled 180 days after TCRalphabeta/CD19-depleted stem cell transplant. All receptors come from a female patient aged 2-9 years who had a stem cell transplant for aplastic anemia, so the T cells may come from the graft donor. Both conserved end residues are part of each CDR3.

V gene: TRBV12-3/TRBV12-4
CDR3 protein: CASSLGNSGNQPQHF

V gene: TRBV5-1
CDR3 protein: CASSLQGLDTEAFF

V gene: TRBV28
CDR3 protein: CASSLRLHSNTEAFF

V gene: TRBV7-8
CDR3 protein: CASSRGLARTYEQYF

V gene: TRBV28
CDR3 protein: CASKRGGVSSYEQYF

V gene: TRBV29-1
CDR3 protein: CSVEAPEGAYEQYF

V gene: TRBV7-2
CDR3 protein: CASSRDRVRADTQYF

V gene: TRBV20-1
CDR3 protein: CSATRQWGELFF

V gene: TRBV5-1
CDR3 protein: CASSFTGVQETQYF

V gene: TRBV5-1
CDR3 protein: CASTDRFRDNTGELFF

V gene: TRBV4-2
CDR3 protein: CASSQDQVTDTQYF

V gene: TRBV6-4
CDR3 protein: CASRLTASTDTQYF

V gene: TRBV5-1
CDR3 protein: CASSPDGPNQPQHF

V gene: TRBV20-1
CDR3 protein: CSASGLAVLSYEQYF

V gene: TRBV7-2
CDR3 protein: CASSGIGQGANYEQYF

V gene: TRBV20-1
CDR3 protein: CSARLGGHSYSNQPQHF

V gene: TRBV7-3
CDR3 protein: CASSLYSSGTVRGDTQYF

V gene: TRBV6-2/TRBV6-3
CDR3 protein: CASRALAPFTQYF

V gene: TRBV19
CDR3 protein: CASSPRGRDYGYTF

V gene: TRBV11-2
CDR3 protein: CASSLVRIPNTEAFF

V gene: TRBV27
CDR3 protein: CASSLLFQAHYNEQFF

V gene: TRBV5-1
CDR3 protein: CASRPGPGTDTQYF

V gene: TRBV27
CDR3 protein: CASSSGQGHSGANVLTF

V gene: TRBV11-2
CDR3 protein: CASSTYGEQYF

V gene: TRBV20-1
CDR3 protein: CSAPNPGSGNYNEQFF

V gene: TRBV5-4
CDR3 protein: CASSLEFQGNYGYTF

V gene: TRBV12-3/TRBV12-4
CDR3 protein: CASGRRVQETQYF

V gene: TRBV28
CDR3 protein: CASREFTYEQYF

V gene: TRBV29-1
CDR3 protein: CSVVQLNTEAFF

V gene: TRBV3-1
CDR3 protein: CASSHRASGLIVTDTQYF

V gene: TRBV12-3/TRBV12-4
CDR3 protein: CASSPYSTWGSTDTQYF

V gene: TRBV12-3/TRBV12-4
CDR3 protein: CASRSREAKNIQYF

V gene: TRBV20-1
CDR3 protein: CSARAGTYGYTF

V gene: TRBV5-6
CDR3 protein: CASSPGRGVTYEQYF

V gene: TRBV29-1
CDR3 protein: CSVRGTPKDYGYTF

V gene: TRBV27
CDR3 protein: CASSPDRGHRNSPLHF

V gene: TRBV5-1
CDR3 protein: CASSSRDEKLFF